A selection of T cell receptor beta chains follows, all from one sample in a study of T cell responses to AZD1222 COVID-19 vaccine. Sequencing used immunoSEQ multiplex PCR; TCRdb keeps in-frame clones, though not all of them. This table holds a few hundred thousand clones, over 85% found once. The sample in question was peripheral blood, obtained on day 0 of AZD1222 vaccination. The receptors were sampled from an adult in good health. Both conserved end residues are trimmed from each CDR3.

V | CDR3
TRBV6-2/TRBV6-3 | ASSYSIRGPNTGELF
TRBV7-6 | ASSLAGVLSTGELF
TRBV21-1 | ASPPGAQNEQF
TRBV4-2 | ASSPRGSGSSDTQY
TRBV28 | ASSLGGYEQY
TRBV29-1 | SVAETGGSGTGELF
TRBV18 | ASSLGQSLFEKLF
TRBV2 | TPAGTGGSGELF
TRBV27 | ASSPQGRQPQH
TRBV28 | ASSYWQGNQETQY
TRBV28 | ASNPVTHTDTQY
TRBV28 | ASSLGLRDFGSYEQY
TRBV2 | ASSQNFPGGGNQPQH
TRBV2 | ASSEQGYAYEQY
TRBV27 | ASSLSGRGAYKQY
TRBV5-1 | ASSLYTGSGELF
TRBV9 | ASSVGVARETQY
TRBV29-1 | SVGGTGNQPQH
TRBV7-2 | ASSLQGNNSPLH
TRBV9 | ASSVDTGPGNTIY
TRBV3-1/TRBV3-2 | ASSQEWRDTEAF